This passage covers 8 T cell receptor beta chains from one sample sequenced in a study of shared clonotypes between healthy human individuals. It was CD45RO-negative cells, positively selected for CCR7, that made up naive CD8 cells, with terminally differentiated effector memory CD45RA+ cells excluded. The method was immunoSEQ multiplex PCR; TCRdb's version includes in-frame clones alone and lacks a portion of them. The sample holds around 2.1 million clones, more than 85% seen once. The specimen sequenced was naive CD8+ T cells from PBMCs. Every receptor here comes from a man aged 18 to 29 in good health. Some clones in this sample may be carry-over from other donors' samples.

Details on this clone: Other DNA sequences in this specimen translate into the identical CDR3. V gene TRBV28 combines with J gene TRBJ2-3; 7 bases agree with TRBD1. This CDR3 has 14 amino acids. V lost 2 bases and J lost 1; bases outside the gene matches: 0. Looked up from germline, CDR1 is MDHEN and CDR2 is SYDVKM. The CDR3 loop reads CASSLTGGTDTQYF. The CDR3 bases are TGTGCCAGCAGTTTAACAGGGGGCACAGATACGCAGTATTTT.

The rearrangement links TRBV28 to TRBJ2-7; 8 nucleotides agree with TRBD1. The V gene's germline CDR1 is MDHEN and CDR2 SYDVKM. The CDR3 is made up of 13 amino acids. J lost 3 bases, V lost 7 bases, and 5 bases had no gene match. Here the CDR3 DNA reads TGTGCCAGCAACCTCAGGGGGCGCTACGAGCAGTACTTC. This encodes CASNLRGRYEQYF.

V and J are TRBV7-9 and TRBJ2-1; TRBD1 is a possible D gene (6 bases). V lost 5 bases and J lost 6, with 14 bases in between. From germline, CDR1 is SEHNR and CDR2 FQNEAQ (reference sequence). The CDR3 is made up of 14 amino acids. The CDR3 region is CASSPGQGFNEQFF. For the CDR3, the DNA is TGTGCCAGCAGCCCGGGCCAGGGGTTCAATGAGCAGTTCTTC.

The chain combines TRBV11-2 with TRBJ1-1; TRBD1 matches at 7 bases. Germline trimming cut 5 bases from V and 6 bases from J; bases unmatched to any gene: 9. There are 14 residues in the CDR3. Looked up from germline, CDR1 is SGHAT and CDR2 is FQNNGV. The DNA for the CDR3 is TGTGCCAGCAGCCCAGACAGGGCGGGGGCTGAAGCTTTCTTT. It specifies CASSPDRAGAEAFF.

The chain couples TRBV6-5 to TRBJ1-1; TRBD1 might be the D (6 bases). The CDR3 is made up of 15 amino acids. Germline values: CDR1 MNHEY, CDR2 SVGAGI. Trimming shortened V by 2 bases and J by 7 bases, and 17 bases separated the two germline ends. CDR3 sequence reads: CASSYPQGGKVEAFF. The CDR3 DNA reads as TGTGCCAGCAGTTACCCACAGGGTGGGAAGGTTGAAGCTTTCTTT.

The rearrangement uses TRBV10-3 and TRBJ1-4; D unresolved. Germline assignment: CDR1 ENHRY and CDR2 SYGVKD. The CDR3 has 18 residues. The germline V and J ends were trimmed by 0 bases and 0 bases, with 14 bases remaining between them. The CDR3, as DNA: TGTGCCATCAGTGAGTCGGCGGCCCGAGTTGCAACTAATGAAAAACTGTTTTTT. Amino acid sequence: CAISESAARVATNEKLFF.

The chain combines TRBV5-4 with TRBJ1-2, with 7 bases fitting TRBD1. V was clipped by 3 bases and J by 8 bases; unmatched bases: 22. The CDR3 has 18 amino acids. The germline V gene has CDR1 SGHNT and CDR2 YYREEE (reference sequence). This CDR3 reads CASSSGEVTGTPVGGYTF. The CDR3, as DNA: TGTGCCAGCAGCTCGGGGGAAGTGACAGGGACCCCGGTGGGGGGCTACACCTTC.

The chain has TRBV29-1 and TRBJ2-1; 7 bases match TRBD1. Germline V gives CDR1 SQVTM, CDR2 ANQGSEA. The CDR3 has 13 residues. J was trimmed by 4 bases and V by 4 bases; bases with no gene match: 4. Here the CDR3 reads CSVGGRGYNEQFF. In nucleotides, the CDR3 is TGCAGCGTTGGAGGCAGGGGGTACAATGAGCAGTTCTTC.